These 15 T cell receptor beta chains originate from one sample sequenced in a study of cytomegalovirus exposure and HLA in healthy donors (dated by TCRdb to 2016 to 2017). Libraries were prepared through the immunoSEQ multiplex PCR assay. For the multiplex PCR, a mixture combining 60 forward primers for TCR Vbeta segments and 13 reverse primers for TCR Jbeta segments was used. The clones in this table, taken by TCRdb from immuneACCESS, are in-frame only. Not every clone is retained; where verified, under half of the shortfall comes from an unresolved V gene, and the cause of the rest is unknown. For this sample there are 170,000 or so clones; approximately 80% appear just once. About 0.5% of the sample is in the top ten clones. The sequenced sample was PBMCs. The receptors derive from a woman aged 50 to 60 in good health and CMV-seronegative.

The CDR3 reads CAWSVWDRGRSPLHF. The CDR3 nucleotides are TGTGCCTGGAGTGTATGGGACAGGGGTAGGTCACCCCTCCACTTT. The chain carries TRBV30 and TRBJ1-6; TRBD1 matches at 10 bases. The CDR3 length is 15 residues. Germline loops: CDR1 GTSNPN, CDR2 SVGIG (reference sequence). Germline trimming cut 0 bases from V and 10 bases from J; bases unmatched to any gene: 6.

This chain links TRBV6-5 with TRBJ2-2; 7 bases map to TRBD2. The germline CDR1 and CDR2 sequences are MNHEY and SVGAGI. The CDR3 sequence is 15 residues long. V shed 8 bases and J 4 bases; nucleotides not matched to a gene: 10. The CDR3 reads CASAPRRGITGELFF. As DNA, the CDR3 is TGTGCCAGCGCCCCCAGGCGGGGGATCACCGGGGAGCTGTTTTTT.

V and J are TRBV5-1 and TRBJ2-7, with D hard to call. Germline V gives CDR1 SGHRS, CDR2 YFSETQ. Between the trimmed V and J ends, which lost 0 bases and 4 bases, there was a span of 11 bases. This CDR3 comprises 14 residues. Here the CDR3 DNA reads TGCGCCAGCAGCTTGGAACGGAGCCTGTACGAGCAGTACTTC. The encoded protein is CASSLERSLYEQYF.

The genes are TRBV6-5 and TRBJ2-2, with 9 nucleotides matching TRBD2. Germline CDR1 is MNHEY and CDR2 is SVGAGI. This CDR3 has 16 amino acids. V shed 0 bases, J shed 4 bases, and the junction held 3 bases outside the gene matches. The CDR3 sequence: CASSYSAGGATGELFF. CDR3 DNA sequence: TGTGCCAGCAGTTACTCGGCGGGGGGGGCCACCGGGGAGCTGTTTTTT.

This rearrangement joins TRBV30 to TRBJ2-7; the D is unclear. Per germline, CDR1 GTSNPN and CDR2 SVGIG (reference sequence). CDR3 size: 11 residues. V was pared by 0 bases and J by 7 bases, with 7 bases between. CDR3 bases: TGTGCCTGGAGTGTACTATCTGAGCAGTACTTC. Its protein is CAWSVLSEQYF.

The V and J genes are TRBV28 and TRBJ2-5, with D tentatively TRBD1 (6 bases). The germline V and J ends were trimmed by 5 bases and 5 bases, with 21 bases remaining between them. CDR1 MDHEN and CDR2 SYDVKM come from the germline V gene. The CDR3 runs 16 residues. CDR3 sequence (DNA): TGTGCCAGCAGTGACGGACAGATCCCCAGGTTGGAGACCCAGTACTTC. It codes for CASSDGQIPRLETQYF.

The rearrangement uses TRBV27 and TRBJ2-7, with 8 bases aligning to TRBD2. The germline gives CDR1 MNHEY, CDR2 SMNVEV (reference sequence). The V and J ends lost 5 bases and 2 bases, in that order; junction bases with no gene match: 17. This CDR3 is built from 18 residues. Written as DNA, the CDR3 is TGTGCCAGCAGTCCCATACGCAAGACTAGCGAGTATACCTACGAGCAGTACTTC. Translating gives CASSPIRKTSEYTYEQYF.

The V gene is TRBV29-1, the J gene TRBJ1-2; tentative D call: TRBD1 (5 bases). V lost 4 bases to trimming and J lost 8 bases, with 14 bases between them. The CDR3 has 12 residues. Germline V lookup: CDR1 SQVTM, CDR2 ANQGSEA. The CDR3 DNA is TGCAGCGTTGTCTCAGGGATTGAAGGCTACACCTTC. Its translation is CSVVSGIEGYTF.

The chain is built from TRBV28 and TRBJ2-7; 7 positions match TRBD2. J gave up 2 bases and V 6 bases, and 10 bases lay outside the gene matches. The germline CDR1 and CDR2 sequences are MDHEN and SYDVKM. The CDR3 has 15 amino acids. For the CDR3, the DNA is TGTGCCAGCAGACCCAGCGGGACCCGTGCCTACGAGCAGTACTTC. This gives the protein CASRPSGTRAYEQYF. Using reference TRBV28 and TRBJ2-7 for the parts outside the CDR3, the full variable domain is DVKVTQSSRYLVKRTGEKVFLECVQDMDHENMFWYRQDPGLGLRLIYFSYDVKMKEKGDIPEGYSVSREKKERFSLILESASTNQTSMYLCASRPSGTRAYEQYFGPGTRLTVT.

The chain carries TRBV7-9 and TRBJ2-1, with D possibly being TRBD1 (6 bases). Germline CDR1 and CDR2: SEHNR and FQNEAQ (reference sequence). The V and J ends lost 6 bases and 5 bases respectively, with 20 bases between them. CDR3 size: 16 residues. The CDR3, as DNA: TGTGCCAGCAGGTTTTCGGACAGAAGAAGGAACAATGAGCAGTTCTTC. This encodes CASRFSDRRRNNEQFF.

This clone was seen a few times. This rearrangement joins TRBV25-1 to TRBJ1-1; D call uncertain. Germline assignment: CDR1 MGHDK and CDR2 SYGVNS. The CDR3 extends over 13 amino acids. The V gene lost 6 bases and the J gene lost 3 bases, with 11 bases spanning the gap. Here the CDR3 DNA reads TGTGCCAGCAGGGGGTTCGGGGACACTGAAGCTTTCTTT. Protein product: CASRGFGDTEAFF.

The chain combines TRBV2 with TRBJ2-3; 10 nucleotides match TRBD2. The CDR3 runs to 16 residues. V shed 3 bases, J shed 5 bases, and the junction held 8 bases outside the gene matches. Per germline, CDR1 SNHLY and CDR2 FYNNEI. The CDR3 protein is CASSDSLAGVLDTQYF. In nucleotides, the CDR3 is TGTGCCAGCAGTGACTCGCTAGCGGGAGTTTTAGATACGCAGTATTTT.

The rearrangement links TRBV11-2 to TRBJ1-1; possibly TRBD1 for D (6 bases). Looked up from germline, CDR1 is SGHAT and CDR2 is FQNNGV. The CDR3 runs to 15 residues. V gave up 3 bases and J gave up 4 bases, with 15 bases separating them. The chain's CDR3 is CASSFRGGRGTEAFF. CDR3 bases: TGTGCCAGCAGCTTCAGGGGTGGCAGGGGCACTGAAGCTTTCTTT. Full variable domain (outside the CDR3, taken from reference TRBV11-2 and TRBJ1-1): EAGVAQSPRYKIIEKRQSVAFWCNPISGHATLYWYQQILGQGPKLLIQFQNNGVVDDSQLPKDRFSAERLKGVDSTLKIQPAKLEDSAVYLCASSFRGGRGTEAFFGQGTRLTVV.

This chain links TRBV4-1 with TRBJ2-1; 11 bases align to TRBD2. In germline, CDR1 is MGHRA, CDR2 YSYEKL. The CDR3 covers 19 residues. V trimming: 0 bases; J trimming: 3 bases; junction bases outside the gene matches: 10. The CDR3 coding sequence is TGCGCCAGCAGCCAAGAGTGGCCCCTGACTAGCGGGAACTACAATGAGCAGTTCTTC. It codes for CASSQEWPLTSGNYNEQFF.

CDR3 nucleotides: TGTGCCAGCGGGTCCTGGTTGGGACAGGGGCTTCCCCAGCATTTT. Encoded protein: CASGSWLGQGLPQHF. The chain recombines TRBV27 with TRBJ1-5; 10 positions match TRBD1. Germline V gene lookup returns CDR1 MNHEY and CDR2 SMNVEV (reference sequence). This CDR3 comprises 15 residues. V gave up 8 bases and J gave up 10 bases; unmatched junction bases: 14.